This record covers a single TCR beta chain. Libraries were prepared by immunoSEQ multiplex PCR; TCRdb keeps only in-frame clonotypes and omits some of them. The data show under 150,000 clones, about 86% seen once. The sample is drawn from a study of cytomegalovirus exposure and HLA in healthy donors. Germline-derived CDR1 and CDR2 are SEHNR and FQNEAQ (reference sequence). CDR3 size: 15 residues. Trimming took off 5 bases at V and 0 bases at J, with 14 bases between the two ends. This chain links TRBV7-9 with TRBJ2-7, with TRBD2 as a possible D gene (7 bases). The source of this sequence is a man aged 18 to 29 in good health and CMV-seronegative. The sample comprised PBMCs. The CDR3, as DNA: TGTGCCAGCAGCCCGGAGGGGGGGAGCTCCTACGAGCAGTACTTC. Translation: CASSPEGGSSYEQYF.